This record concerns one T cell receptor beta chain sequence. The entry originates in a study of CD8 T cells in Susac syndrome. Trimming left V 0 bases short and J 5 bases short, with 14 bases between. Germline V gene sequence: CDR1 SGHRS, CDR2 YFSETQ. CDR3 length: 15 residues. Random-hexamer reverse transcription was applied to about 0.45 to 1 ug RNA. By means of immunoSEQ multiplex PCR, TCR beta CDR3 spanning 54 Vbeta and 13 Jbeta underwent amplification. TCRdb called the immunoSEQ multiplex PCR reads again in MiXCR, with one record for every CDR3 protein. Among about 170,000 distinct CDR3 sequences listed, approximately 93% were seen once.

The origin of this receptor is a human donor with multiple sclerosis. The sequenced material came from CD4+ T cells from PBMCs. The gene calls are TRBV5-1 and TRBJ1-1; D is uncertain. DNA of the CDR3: TGCGCCAGCAGCTTGGAATGGCGGGGTCGGACTGAAGCTTTCTTT. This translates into CASSLEWRGRTEAFF.